This passage covers 28 T cell receptor beta chains from one sample sequenced in a study of blood T cell repertoires in COVID-19. The method was immunoSEQ multiplex PCR; TCRdb's version includes in-frame clones alone and lacks a portion of them. The repertoire holds 160,000 or so clones, with around 80% as singletons. The specimen was peripheral blood. The source is a woman aged 80 or over with acute or convalescent COVID-19.

The gene calls are TRBV30 and TRBJ1-2; 9 bases line up with TRBD1. The CDR3 totals 13 residues. CDR1 and CDR2 (germline): GTSNPN, SVGIG (reference sequence). V trimming: 2 bases; J trimming: 4 bases; junction bases outside the gene matches: 2. CDR3 DNA sequence: TGTGCCTGGAGTAGACAGGGGGTCTATGGCTACACCTTC. Translation: CAWSRQGVYGYTF.

This chain links TRBV30 with TRBJ1-4, with 7 bases lining up with TRBD1. CDR1 GTSNPN and CDR2 SVGIG come from the germline V gene (reference sequence). This CDR3 contains 15 residues. V dropped 2 bases and J dropped 0; count of bases not matched to a gene: 3. The chain's CDR3 is CAWSRDSATNEKLFF. DNA of the CDR3: TGTGCCTGGAGTAGGGACAGCGCAACTAATGAAAAACTGTTTTTT.

This clone has a handful of counts. This chain connects TRBV9 to TRBJ2-2; maybe TRBD1 (5 bases). Trimming stripped 5 bases from V and 6 bases from J, with 23 bases between. Looked up from germline, CDR1 is SGDLS and CDR2 is YYNGEE. The CDR3 covers 17 residues. The CDR3 spells CASRIDSPPRTPGELFF. Written as DNA, the CDR3 is TGTGCCAGCAGAATCGACAGTCCCCCCAGGACACCCGGGGAGCTGTTTTTT.

In its sample, this clone was seen once. J is TRBJ2-1 and V is TRBV9, with a possible D match to TRBD2 (6 bases). The CDR3 contains 15 residues. With 3 bases removed from V and 4 bases from J, the gap between germline ends came to 14 bases. Germline CDR1 SGDLS, CDR2 YYNGEE. The CDR3 DNA reads TGTGCCAGCAGCGGACCGGGACTCGGATACAATGAGCAGTTCTTC. Protein: CASSGPGLGYNEQFF.

The V gene is TRBV4-2, the J gene TRBJ2-2; D is uncertain. The CDR3 consists of 14 residues. Germline CDR1 is LGHNA and CDR2 is YNFKEQ. V was clipped by 4 bases and J by 7 bases, with 13 bases between them. The CDR3 reads CASSLINFNGELFF. The CDR3 DNA is TGTGCCAGCAGCCTGATAAACTTCAACGGGGAGCTGTTTTTT.

V is TRBV19 and J is TRBJ1-2; 8 nucleotides line up with TRBD1. The V gene's germline CDR1 is LNHDA and CDR2 SQIVND (reference sequence). The CDR3 consists of 14 residues. Trimming cost V 6 bases and J 4 bases; bases outside gene matches: 7. In DNA, the CDR3 is TGTGCCAGTAGCCCCGGACAGGGCGGCTATGGCTACACCTTC. Amino acids: CASSPGQGGYGYTF. Supplemented by reference TRBV19 and TRBJ1-2, the full variable domain reads DGGITQSPKYLFRKEGQNVTLSCEQNLNHDAMYWYRQDPGQGLRLIYYSQIVNDFQKGDIAEGYSVSREKKESFPLTVTSAQKNPTAFYLCASSPGQGGYGYTFGSGTRLTVV.

In its sample, this clone was seen once. This chain links TRBV5-1 with TRBJ2-1, with D perhaps TRBD2 (6 bases). This CDR3 has 15 residues. Germline lookup yields CDR1 SGHRS and CDR2 YFSETQ. Trimming took off 2 bases at V and 0 bases at J, with 9 bases between the two ends. CDR3 sequence: CASSLAGSSYNEQFF. The CDR3 DNA is TGCGCCAGCAGCTTAGCGGGTAGCTCCTACAATGAGCAGTTCTTC. Filled out from reference TRBV5-1 and TRBJ2-1, the complete variable domain reads KAGVTQTPRYLIKTRGQQVTLSCSPISGHRSVSWYQQTPGQGLQFLFEYFSETQRNKGNFPGRFSGRQFSNSRSEMNVSTLELGDSALYLCASSLAGSSYNEQFFGPGTRLTVL.

A word on this clone: At one boundary the junction diverges from the germline segment, which might be a read error. This chain uses TRBV7-9 with TRBJ2-2, with 11 bases identical to TRBD2. In germline, CDR1 is SEHNR, CDR2 FQNEAQ (reference sequence). This CDR3 has 16 residues. CDR3 loop: CASSIAGGVNTGELFF. The CDR3 coding sequence is TGTGCCAGCAGCATAGCGGGAGGGGTTAACACCGGGGAGCTGTTTTTT.

This chain uses TRBV6-1 with TRBJ2-5; TRBD1 might be the D (5 bases). Germline CDR1 MNHNS, CDR2 SASEGT. The germline V and J ends were trimmed by 0 bases and 7 bases, with 12 bases remaining between them. The CDR3 extends over 14 amino acids. The CDR3 protein is CASSEAGLVGTQYF. The CDR3 nucleotides are TGTGCCAGCAGTGAAGCGGGGCTAGTCGGGACCCAGTACTTC.

This chain connects TRBV19 to TRBJ1-1; D unresolved. The CDR3 has 15 residues. V lost 7 bases to trimming and J lost 1 base, with 16 bases between them. Germline values: CDR1 LNHDA, CDR2 SQIVND (reference sequence). DNA for the CDR3: TGTGCCAGTACGGTTGGGTGGCGGGGGAACACTGAAGCTTTCTTT. Protein: CASTVGWRGNTEAFF.

The gene calls are TRBV2 and TRBJ2-5; TRBD2 aligns across 8 bases. Germline CDR1 is SNHLY and CDR2 is FYNNEI. The CDR3 loop spans 13 amino acids. V shed 5 bases, J shed 7 bases, and the junction held 6 bases outside the gene matches. CDR3 region: CASSLSGGVTQYF. The DNA for the CDR3 is TGTGCCAGCAGTCTAAGCGGGGGAGTGACCCAGTACTTC.

V and J are TRBV4-3 and TRBJ2-3, with TRBD2 identical over 9 bases. The CDR3 sequence is 15 residues long. Germline CDR1 and CDR2: LGHNA and YSLEER. V shed 0 bases and J 11 bases; nucleotides not matched to a gene: 9. The CDR3 sequence is CASSQERTSAGMQYF. The DNA of the CDR3 is TGCGCCAGCAGCCAAGAGAGGACTAGCGCGGGAATGCAGTATTTT.

The chain employs TRBV14 and TRBJ2-1; 9 nucleotides line up with TRBD2. Germline-derived CDR1 and CDR2 are SGHDN and FVKESK. This CDR3 contains 18 residues. The J segment lost 0 bases and the V segment lost 4 bases, leaving 10 bases of the junction unmatched. The CDR3 spells CASSPSLAGRSSYNEQFF. CDR3 in DNA: TGTGCCAGCAGCCCGTCCCTAGCGGGGAGGAGCTCCTACAATGAGCAGTTCTTC.

In its sample, this clone was seen once. The chain couples TRBV7-9 to TRBJ2-5; TRBD1 aligns across 8 bases. Germline loops: CDR1 SEHNR, CDR2 FQNEAQ (reference sequence). J gave up 1 base and V 6 bases, and 4 bases lay outside the gene matches. This CDR3 has 14 residues. CDR3 protein: CASSHTGGQETQYF. CDR3 coding DNA: TGTGCCAGCAGTCATACAGGGGGCCAAGAGACCCAGTACTTC.

This rearrangement joins TRBV5-1 to TRBJ2-7; 13 bases align to TRBD2. The germline gives CDR1 SGHRS, CDR2 YFSETQ. CDR3 length: 15 amino acids. After removal of 7 bases from V and 5 bases from J, the junction contained 9 bases not matched to a gene. The CDR3 loop is CASGSGTSGADEQYF. The DNA of the CDR3 is TGCGCCAGCGGCTCCGGGACTAGCGGGGCGGACGAGCAGTACTTC.

The rearrangement joins TRBV18 to TRBJ2-3, with 9 bases identical to TRBD1. The trim removed 2 bases at V and 0 bases at J, leaving 3 bases unmatched. The germline CDR1 and CDR2 sequences are KGHSH and LQKENI. There are 16 residues in the CDR3. The CDR3 spells CASSPLQGASTDTQYF. The DNA of the CDR3 is TGTGCCAGCTCACCATTACAGGGGGCTAGCACAGATACGCAGTATTTT.

This clone was counted only a few times. This chain links TRBV29-1 with TRBJ1-1; TRBD1 is a possible D gene (5 bases). Germline V gene data show CDR1 as SQVTM and CDR2 as ANQGSEA. There are 14 residues in the CDR3. V lost 6 bases and J 1 base, leaving 15 bases between the germline ends. In DNA form, the CDR3 reads TGCAGCGTGGGGGACTTCGTTAGGAACACTGAAGCTTTCTTT. The encoded protein is CSVGDFVRNTEAFF. Together with reference TRBV29-1 and TRBJ1-1, the CDR3 gives the full variable domain: SAVISQKPSRDICQRGTSLTIQCQVDSQVTMMFWYRQQPGQSLTLIATANQGSEATYESGFVIDKFPISRPNLTFSTLTVSNMSPEDSSIYLCSVGDFVRNTEAFFGQGTRLTVV.

J is TRBJ2-1 and V is TRBV5-6; D uncertain. The ends were cut back, 2 bases at V and 6 bases at J, with 12 bases in the middle. The CDR3 runs to 14 residues. Germline CDR1 reads SGHDT; CDR2 reads YYEEEE. CDR3 residues: CASSFRLIGNEQFF. The CDR3 DNA reads TGTGCCAGCAGCTTTAGACTGATCGGCAATGAGCAGTTCTTC. Variable domain in full (rest from reference TRBV5-6 and TRBJ2-1): DAGVTQSPTHLIKTRGQQVTLRCSPKSGHDTVSWYQQALGQGPQFIFQYYEEEERQRGNFPDRFSGHQFPNYSSELNVNALLLGDSALYLCASSFRLIGNEQFFGPGTRLTVL.

The CDR3: CSVVAPRGLLNTEAFF. In DNA, the CDR3 is TGCAGCGTTGTGGCCCCCAGGGGCCTTCTGAACACTGAAGCTTTCTTT. This chain uses TRBV29-1 with TRBJ1-1, with a weak D call TRBD1 (6 bases). The CDR3 is made up of 16 amino acids. V lost 4 bases, J lost 0 bases, and 18 bases lay in between. CDR1 SQVTM and CDR2 ANQGSEA come from the germline V gene.

The genes are TRBV7-9 and TRBJ1-4, with D possibly TRBD1 on 6 matching bases. CDR1 and CDR2 (germline): SEHNR, FQNEAQ (reference sequence). V shed 5 bases and J shed 0 bases, with 16 bases lying between them. The CDR3 runs to 17 residues. CDR3: CASSLPGGPATNEKLFF. In nucleotides, the CDR3 is TGTGCCAGCAGCCTCCCGGGGGGCCCGGCAACTAATGAAAAACTGTTTTTT.

The V call is TRBV9, the J call TRBJ2-5; the match to TRBD1 covers 9 bases. This CDR3 spans 14 amino acids. The ends lost 3 bases at V and 4 bases at J; junction bases unmatched: 4. Germline-derived CDR1 and CDR2 are SGDLS and YYNGEE. The CDR3 DNA reads TGTGCCAGCAGCGCCATGGGACAGGGAGAGACCCAGTACTTC. Protein product: CASSAMGQGETQYF.

The chain combines TRBV5-5 with TRBJ1-1; D uncertain. The germline V gene encodes CDR1 SGHKS and CDR2 YYEKEE (reference sequence). Trimming took 0 bases from V and 4 from J, leaving 10 bases between them. The CDR3 covers 14 residues. This CDR3 is CASSLESPGTEAFF. Written as DNA, the CDR3 is TGTGCCAGCAGCTTGGAGAGCCCAGGCACTGAAGCTTTCTTT.

The chain uses TRBV19 and TRBJ2-5, with 12 bases aligning to TRBD1. V lost 6 bases and J lost 6; bases outside the gene matches: 26. Per the germline V gene, CDR1 is LNHDA and CDR2 is SQIVND (reference sequence). The length of the CDR3 is 21 residues. In nucleotides, the CDR3 is TGTGCCAGTAGCCGTCATTCGATAAGCCTTACCGGGACAGGGGGCGGAAAGACCCAGTACTTC. Translated, it gives CASSRHSISLTGTGGGKTQYF.

This rearrangement joins TRBV7-8 to TRBJ1-5; TRBD1 might be the D (5 bases). V lost 3 bases and J 0 bases, leaving 12 bases between the germline ends. Per the germline V gene, CDR1 is SGHVS and CDR2 is FQNEAQ. This CDR3 contains 16 residues. CDR3 coding DNA: TGTGCCAGCAGCTTGGGGGGGAGGTATAGCAATCAGCCCCAGCATTTT. It encodes CASSLGGRYSNQPQHF.

This chain uses TRBV20-1 with TRBJ2-3; 12 bases map to TRBD2. CDR3 length equals 19 residues. V lost 3 bases and J lost 0; bases outside the gene matches: 13. The germline V gene has CDR1 DFQATT and CDR2 SNEGSKA (reference sequence). CDR3 region: CSASPLLTSGGVSTDTQYF. CDR3 sequence (DNA): TGCAGTGCTAGTCCCCTGTTGACTAGCGGGGGAGTAAGCACAGATACGCAGTATTTT.

The V and J genes are TRBV2 and TRBJ2-1; TRBD2 is a possible D gene (5 bases). Germline-derived CDR1 and CDR2 are SNHLY and FYNNEI. The CDR3 totals 14 residues. The V and J ends lost 3 bases and 2 bases respectively, with 8 bases between them. CDR3 nucleotide sequence: TGTGCCAGCAGTGATAGGACTGCCTACAATGAGCAGTTCTTC. Amino acids: CASSDRTAYNEQFF.

In nucleotides, the CDR3 is TGTGCCAGCAGGTTGGGACTAGCGGGAGGCACAGATACGCAGTATTTT. This translates into CASRLGLAGGTDTQYF. This chain joins TRBV28 and TRBJ2-3, with 14 nucleotides matching TRBD2. There are 16 residues in the CDR3. Losses at the gene ends were 6 bases for V and 1 base for J; bases not matched to a gene: 3. Germline-derived CDR1 and CDR2 are MDHEN and SYDVKM.

CDR3 nucleotide sequence: TGTGCCAGCAGCCTACCGGACAGGGTTTTCAATGAGCAGTTCTTC. Translating gives CASSLPDRVFNEQFF. This sequence joins TRBV5-4 and TRBJ2-1, with 8 bases fitting TRBD1. This CDR3 contains 15 residues. Germline-derived CDR1 and CDR2 are SGHNT and YYREEE (reference sequence). J was trimmed by 6 bases and V by 4 bases; bases with no gene match: 9.